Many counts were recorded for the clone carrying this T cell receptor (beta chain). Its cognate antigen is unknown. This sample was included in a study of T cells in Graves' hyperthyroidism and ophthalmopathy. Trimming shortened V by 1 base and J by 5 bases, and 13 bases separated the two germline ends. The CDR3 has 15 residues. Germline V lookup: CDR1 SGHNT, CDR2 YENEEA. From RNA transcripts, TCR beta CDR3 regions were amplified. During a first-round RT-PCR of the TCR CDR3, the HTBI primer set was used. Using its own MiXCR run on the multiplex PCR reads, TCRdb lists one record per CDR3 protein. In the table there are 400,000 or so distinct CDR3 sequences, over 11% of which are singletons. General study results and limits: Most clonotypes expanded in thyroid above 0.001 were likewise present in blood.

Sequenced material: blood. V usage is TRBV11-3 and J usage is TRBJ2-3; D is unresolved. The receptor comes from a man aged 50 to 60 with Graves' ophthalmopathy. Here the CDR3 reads CASSLVEKEEDTQYF. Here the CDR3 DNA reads TGTGCCAGCAGCTTAGTAGAAAAAGAAGAAGATACGCAGTATTTT.